The clone carrying this T cell receptor beta chain was counted only a few times. Isolation of CD4+ naive, central memory, regulatory and stem cell-like memory cells was achieved by sorting via CD45RO/CCR7/CD25/CD127/CD95/CD27. The record originates from a study of beta chain features in type 1 diabetes. As every portion of the isolated RNA was reverse transcribed, the sequencing read expressed TCRB transcripts. Method: immunoSEQ multiplex PCR; TCRdb's copy keeps in-frame clones and lacks some. The sample contains more than 300,000 clones, 10% to 15% of which appear only once. Germline V gives CDR1 SGHTA, CDR2 FQGTGA. The CDR3 has 14 amino acids. The V end lost 5 bases, the J end lost 9 bases, and 14 bases lay between the germline ends.

The gene calls are TRBV7-3 and TRBJ1-6, with a possible D match to TRBD1 (5 bases). The receptor's source is a man younger than 35 in good health. Specimen: naive CD4+ T cells from blood. CDR3 region: CASSRPGSSSPLHF. CDR3 nucleotide sequence: TGTGCCAGCAGCCGACCAGGGTCGAGTTCACCCCTCCACTTT.